This section outlines one T cell receptor beta chain sequence together with its context. Patients got ipilimumab 1 mg/kg beginning 14 to 28 days post-transplant. Through week 26, nivolumab 3 mg/kg IV was given weeks 1, 4, 7, 10, then biweekly. The record originates from a study of ipilimumab plus nivolumab after autologous stem cell transplantation. As for the study in general: The DLBCL group included primary refractory and relapsed cases.

After removal of 0 bases from V and 9 bases from J, the junction contained 4 bases not matched to a gene. The germline gives CDR1 KGHSH, CDR2 LQKENI. This CDR3 has 15 residues. The protocol was immunoSEQ multiplex PCR, while the TCRdb copy is restricted to in-frame clones and leaves out a portion. The sample has about 10,000 clones; under 85% are singletons. The TCR was taken from a male donor with diffuse large B-cell lymphoma. The input for sequencing was PBMCs, taken in a trial of ipilimumab plus nivolumab as post-transplant consolidation. The chain recombines TRBV18 with TRBJ2-1; 11 positions match TRBD2. The CDR3 region is CASSPPLAGGGEQFF. Written as DNA, the CDR3 is TGTGCCAGCTCACCACCCCTAGCGGGGGGTGGTGAGCAGTTCTTC.